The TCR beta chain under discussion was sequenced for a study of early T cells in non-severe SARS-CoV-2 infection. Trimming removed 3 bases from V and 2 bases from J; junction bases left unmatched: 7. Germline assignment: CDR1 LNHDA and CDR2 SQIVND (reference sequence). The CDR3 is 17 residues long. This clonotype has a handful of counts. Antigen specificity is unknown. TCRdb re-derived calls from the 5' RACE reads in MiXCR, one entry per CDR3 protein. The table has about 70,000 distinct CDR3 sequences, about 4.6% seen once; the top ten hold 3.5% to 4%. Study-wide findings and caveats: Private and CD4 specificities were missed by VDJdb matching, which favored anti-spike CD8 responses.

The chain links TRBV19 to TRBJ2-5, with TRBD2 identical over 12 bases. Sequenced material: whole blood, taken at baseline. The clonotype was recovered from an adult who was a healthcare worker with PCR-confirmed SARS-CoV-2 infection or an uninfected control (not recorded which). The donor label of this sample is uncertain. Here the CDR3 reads CASSMRLAGAKQETQYF. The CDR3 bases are TGTGCCAGTAGTATGAGACTAGCGGGGGCGAAACAAGAGACCCAGTACTTC. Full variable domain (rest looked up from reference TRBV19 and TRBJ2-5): DGGITQSPKYLFRKEGQNVTLSCEQNLNHDAMYWYRQDPGQGLRLIYYSQIVNDFQKGDIAEGYSVSREKKESFPLTVTSAQKNPTAFYLCASSMRLAGAKQETQYFGPGTRLLVL.